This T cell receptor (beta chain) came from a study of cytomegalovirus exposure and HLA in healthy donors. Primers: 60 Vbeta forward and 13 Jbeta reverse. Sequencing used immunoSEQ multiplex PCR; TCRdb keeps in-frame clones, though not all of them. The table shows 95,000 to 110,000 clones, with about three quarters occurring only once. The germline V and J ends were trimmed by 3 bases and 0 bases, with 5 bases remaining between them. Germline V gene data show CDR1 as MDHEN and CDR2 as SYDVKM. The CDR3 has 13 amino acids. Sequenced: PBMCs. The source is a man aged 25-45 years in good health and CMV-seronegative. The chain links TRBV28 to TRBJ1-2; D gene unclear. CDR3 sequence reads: CASSLETNYGYTF. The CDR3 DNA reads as TGTGCCAGCAGTTTGGAGACTAACTATGGCTACACCTTC.